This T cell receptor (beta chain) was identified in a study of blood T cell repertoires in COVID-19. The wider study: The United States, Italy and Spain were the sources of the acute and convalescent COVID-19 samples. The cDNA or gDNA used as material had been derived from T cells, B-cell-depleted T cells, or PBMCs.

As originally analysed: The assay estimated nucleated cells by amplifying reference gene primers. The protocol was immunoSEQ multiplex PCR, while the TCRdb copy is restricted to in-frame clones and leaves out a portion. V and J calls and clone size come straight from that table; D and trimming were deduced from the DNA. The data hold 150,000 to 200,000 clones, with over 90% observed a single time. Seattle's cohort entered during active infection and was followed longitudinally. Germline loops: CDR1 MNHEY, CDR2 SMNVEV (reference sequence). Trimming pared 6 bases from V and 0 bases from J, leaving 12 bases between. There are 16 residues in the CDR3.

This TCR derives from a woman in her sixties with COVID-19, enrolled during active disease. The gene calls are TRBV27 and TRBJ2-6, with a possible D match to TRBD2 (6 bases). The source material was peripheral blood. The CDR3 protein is CASRRGRGSGANVLTF. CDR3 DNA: TGTGCCAGCAGGCGGGGAAGGGGCTCTGGGGCCAACGTCCTGACTTTC.